This TCR beta chain was documented in a study of breast tumors, draining lymph nodes, adjacent tissues. Whole-study results and caveats: Tumor repertoires ranked between lymph nodes and nontumor tissue in diversity, with V and J gene preferences. Findings are consistent with lymph node origin and intratumoral expansion of most tumor T cells.

On this clonotype: Its antigen remains unknown.

Trimming removed 4 bases at V and 7 bases at J, with 17 bases between. The CDR3 extends over 14 amino acids. Germline lookup yields CDR1 LNHDA and CDR2 SQIVND (reference sequence). TCRdb re-derived calls from the multiplex PCR reads in MiXCR, one entry per CDR3 protein. The data show about 13,000 distinct CDR3 sequences, 62% seen once. This chain connects TRBV19 to TRBJ2-7, with D possibly being TRBD1 (5 bases). The sequencing sample was made of tumor-adjacent breast tissue. This TCR derives from a female donor with breast cancer. Some clones in this sample may be carry-over from other donors' samples. In nucleotides, the CDR3 is TGTGCCAGTAGTACTGGGTGGGGCCTTCGGGAGCAGTACTTC. This gives the protein CASSTGWGLREQYF.